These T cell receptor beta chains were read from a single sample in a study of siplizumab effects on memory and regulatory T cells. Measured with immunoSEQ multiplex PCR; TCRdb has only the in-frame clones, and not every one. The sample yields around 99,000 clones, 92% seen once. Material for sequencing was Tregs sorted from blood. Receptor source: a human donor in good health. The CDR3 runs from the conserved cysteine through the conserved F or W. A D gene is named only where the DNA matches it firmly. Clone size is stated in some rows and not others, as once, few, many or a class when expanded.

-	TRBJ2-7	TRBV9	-	TGTGCCAGCAGCGTCTCAGTGGCGGGCGAGCAGTACTTC	CASSVSVAGEQYF
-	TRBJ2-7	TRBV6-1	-	TGTGCCAGCAGTTACGGGGACGTGAAGTACTTC	CASSYGDVKYF
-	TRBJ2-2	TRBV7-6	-	TGTGCCAGCAGTTCCTATAGGGAGCTGTTTTTT	CASSSYRELFF
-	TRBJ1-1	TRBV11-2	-	TGTGCCAGCAGCCAGAGGGGCCCGAACACTGAAGCTTTCTTT	CASSQRGPNTEAFF
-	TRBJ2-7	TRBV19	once	TGTGCCAGTAGTATCACCTGGACAGCCCTTTTTCCCTACGAGCAGTACTTC	CASSITWTALFPYEQYF
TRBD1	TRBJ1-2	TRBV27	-	TGTGCCAGCGGATGGCAGGGGGCGCGTAATGGCTACACCTTC	CASGWQGARNGYTF
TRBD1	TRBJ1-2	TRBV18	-	TGTGCCAGCTCAGAACGGACAGGGTGGGGCTACACCTTC	CASSERTGWGYTF
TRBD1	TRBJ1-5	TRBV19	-	TGTGCCAGTAGCAGGGGGACAGGGGGCTACAGTCAGCCCCAGCATTTT	CASSRGTGGYSQPQHF
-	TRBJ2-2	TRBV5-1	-	TGCGCCAGCAGTGTCGACAGAAACACCGGGGAGCTGTTTTTT	CASSVDRNTGELFF
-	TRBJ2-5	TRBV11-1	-	TGTGCCAGCAGCTTAGAAGCCGGGACTTTGGGGACCCAGTACTTC	CASSLEAGTLGTQYF
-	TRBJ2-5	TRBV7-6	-	TGTGCCAGCAGCCTTCGGACCCCTCGTAGGGAGACCCAGTACTTC	CASSLRTPRRETQYF
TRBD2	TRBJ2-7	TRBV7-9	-	TGTGCCAGCAGCCTACAACCTAGCGGGAGCTTCCTTTCCTACGAGCAGTACTTC	CASSLQPSGSFLSYEQYF
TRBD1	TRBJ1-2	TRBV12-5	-	TGTGCTAGTGAGTCGCCGGGACAGGAGTCTGGCTACACCTTC	CASESPGQESGYTF
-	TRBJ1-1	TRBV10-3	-	TGTGCCACCTCAAGACGGCAGACGAACACTGAAGCTTTCTTT	CATSRRQTNTEAFF
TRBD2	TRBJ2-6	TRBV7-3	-	TGTGCCAGCAGCCAAAGGCCGGGGGGTTCCTCTGGGGCCAACGTCCTGACTTTC	CASSQRPGGSSGANVLTF
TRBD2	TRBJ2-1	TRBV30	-	TGTGCCTGGGACCCGACCCTCACTAGCGGGTTCTACAATGAGCAGTTCTTC	CAWDPTLTSGFYNEQFF
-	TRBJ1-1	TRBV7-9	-	TGTGCCAGCAGCTCACAGGGCTATACTGAAGCTTTCTTT	CASSSQGYTEAFF
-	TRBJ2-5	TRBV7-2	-	TGTGCCAGCAGCTTAGTGGTCTACTCGGGGACCCAGTACTTC	CASSLVVYSGTQYF
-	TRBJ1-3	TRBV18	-	TGTGCCAGCTCACCATCCGGAGTGCTCTCTGGAAACACCATATATTTT	CASSPSGVLSGNTIYF
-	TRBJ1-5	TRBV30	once	TGTGCCTGGAGTAGGGGCAGGGGAAATCAGCCCCAGCATTTT	CAWSRGRGNQPQHF
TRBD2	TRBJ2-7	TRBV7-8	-	TGTGCCAGCAGCCCCCCGGGACTAGCCTACGAGCAGTACTTC	CASSPPGLAYEQYF
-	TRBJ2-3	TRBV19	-	TGTGCCAGTAAGGAGACGTTCACAGATACGCAGTATTTT	CASKETFTDTQYF
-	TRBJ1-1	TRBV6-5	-	TGTGCCAGCAGTTACCAGAGGGGCACTGAAGCTTTCTTT	CASSYQRGTEAFF
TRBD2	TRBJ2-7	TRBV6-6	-	TGTGCCAGCAGTTACCCCACTAGCGGGATTAATGTGGAGCAGTACTTC	CASSYPTSGINVEQYF
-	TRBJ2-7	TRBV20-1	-	TGCAGTGCTCGGGACCTTTACGAGCAGTACTTC	CSARDLYEQYF
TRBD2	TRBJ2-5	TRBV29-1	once	TGCAGCGTGACCGGGGGAGGGGAGACCCAGTACTTC	CSVTGGGETQYF
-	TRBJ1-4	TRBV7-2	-	TGTGCCAGCAGCTTAGGGGGCGCGATTGAAAAACTGTTTTTT	CASSLGGAIEKLFF
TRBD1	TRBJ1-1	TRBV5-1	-	TGCGCCAGCAGCCTACAGGGGGTGGAAGTGGCTGAAGCTTTCTTT	CASSLQGVEVAEAFF
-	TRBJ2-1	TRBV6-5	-	TGTGCCAGCAGTTACCAGGGGTTACCCTACAATGAGCAGTTCTTC	CASSYQGLPYNEQFF
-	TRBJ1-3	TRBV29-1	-	TGCAGCGTTGCCCCGGGGTCGGCTGGAAACACCATATATTTT	CSVAPGSAGNTIYF
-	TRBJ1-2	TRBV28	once	TGTGCCAGCCAGGCCGCGCGTTCTGGCTACACCTTC	CASQAARSGYTF
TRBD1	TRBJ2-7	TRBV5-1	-	TGCGCCAGCAGCAACAGGGGAACCTACGAGCAGTACTTC	CASSNRGTYEQYF
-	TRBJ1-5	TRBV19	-	TGTGCCAGTAGCCGATATGGTCAGCCCCAGCATTTT	CASSRYGQPQHF
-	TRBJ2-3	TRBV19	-	TGTGCCAGTAGTTTTAGGACGGCCTCAGATACGCAGTATTTT	CASSFRTASDTQYF
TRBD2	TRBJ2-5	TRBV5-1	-	TGCGCCAGCAGCTTGGCGATAGCGGGGGGACATTACCAAGAGACCCAGTACTTC	CASSLAIAGGHYQETQYF
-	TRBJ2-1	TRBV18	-	TGTGCCAGCTCACCCGGACACCCCTCCTACAATGAGCAGTTCTTC	CASSPGHPSYNEQFF
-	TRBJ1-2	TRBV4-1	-	TGCGCCAGCAGCCAAGAAACAGCTCTCTATGGCTACACCTTC	CASSQETALYGYTF
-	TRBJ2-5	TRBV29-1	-	TGCAGCGCTCTTACCGCCGGGGAGACCCAGTACTTC	CSALTAGETQYF
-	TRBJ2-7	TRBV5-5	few	TGTGCCAGCAGCTTTGGACAGCGCCTCTCCTACGAGCAGTACTTC	CASSFGQRLSYEQYF
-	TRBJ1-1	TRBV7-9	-	TGTGCCAGCACTAGGACTGGAGAAGCTTTCTTT	CASTRTGEAFF
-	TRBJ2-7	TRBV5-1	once	TGCGCCAGCAGCTTGGATCGAGGGGGGACCTACGAGCAGTACTTC	CASSLDRGGTYEQYF
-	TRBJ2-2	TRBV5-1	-	TGCGCCAGCAGCTTTTGGGGGGTCGGCGAGGCCGGGGAGCTGTTTTTT	CASSFWGVGEAGELFF
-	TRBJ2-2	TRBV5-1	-	TGCGCCAGCAGCTTAATGCTCCGGGGAAACACCGGGGAGCTGTTTTTT	CASSLMLRGNTGELFF